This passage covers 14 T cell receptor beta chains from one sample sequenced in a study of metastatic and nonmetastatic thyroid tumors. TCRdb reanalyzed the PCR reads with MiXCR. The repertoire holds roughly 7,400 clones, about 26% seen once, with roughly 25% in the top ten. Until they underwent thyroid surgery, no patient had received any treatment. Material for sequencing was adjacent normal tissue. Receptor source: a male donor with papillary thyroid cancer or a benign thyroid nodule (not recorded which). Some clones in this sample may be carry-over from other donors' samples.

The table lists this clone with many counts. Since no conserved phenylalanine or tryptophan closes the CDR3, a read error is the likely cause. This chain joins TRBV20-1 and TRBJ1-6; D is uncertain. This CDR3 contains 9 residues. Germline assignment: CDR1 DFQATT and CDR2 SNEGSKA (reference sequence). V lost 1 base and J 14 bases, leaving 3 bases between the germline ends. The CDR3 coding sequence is TGCAGTGCTAGAGGCACCCTCCACTAT. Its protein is CSARGTLHY.

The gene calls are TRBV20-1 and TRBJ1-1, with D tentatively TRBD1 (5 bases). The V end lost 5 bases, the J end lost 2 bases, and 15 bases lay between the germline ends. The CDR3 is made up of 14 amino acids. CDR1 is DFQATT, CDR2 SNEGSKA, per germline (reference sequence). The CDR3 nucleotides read TGCAGTGCTCGCCCCGGGGCGAGAAACACTGAAGCTTTCTTT. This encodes CSARPGARNTEAFF.

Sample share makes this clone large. The CDR3 nucleotides are TGTGCCAGTAAGACAATTCCGACAGGTTACTATGGCTACACCTTC. It specifies CASKTIPTGYYGYTF. The genes are TRBV19 and TRBJ1-2, with D possibly TRBD1 on 6 matching bases. V was pared by 7 bases and J by 3 bases, with 18 bases between. The CDR3 consists of 15 residues. Per germline, CDR1 LNHDA and CDR2 SQIVND (reference sequence). The entire variable domain, with the rest obtained from reference TRBV19 and TRBJ1-2, is as follows: DGGITQSPKYLFRKEGQNVTLSCEQNLNHDAMYWYRQDPGQGLRLIYYSQIVNDFQKGDIAEGYSVSREKKESFPLTVTSAQKNPTAFYLCASKTIPTGYYGYTFGSGTRLTVV.

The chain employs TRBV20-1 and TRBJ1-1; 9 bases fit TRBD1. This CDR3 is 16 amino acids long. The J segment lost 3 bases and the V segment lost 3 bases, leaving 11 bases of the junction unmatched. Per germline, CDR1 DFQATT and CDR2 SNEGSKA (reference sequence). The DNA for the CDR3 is TGCAGTGCTAGTAACCGGGACAGGGTGGTGTACACTGAAGCTTTCTTT. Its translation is CSASNRDRVVYTEAFF.

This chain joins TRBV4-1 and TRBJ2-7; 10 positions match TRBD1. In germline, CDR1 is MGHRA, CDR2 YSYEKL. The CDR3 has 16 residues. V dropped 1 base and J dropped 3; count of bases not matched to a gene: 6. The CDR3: CASSQATGTGDYEQYF. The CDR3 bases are TGCGCCAGCAGCCAAGCCACCGGGACAGGGGACTACGAGCAGTACTTC.

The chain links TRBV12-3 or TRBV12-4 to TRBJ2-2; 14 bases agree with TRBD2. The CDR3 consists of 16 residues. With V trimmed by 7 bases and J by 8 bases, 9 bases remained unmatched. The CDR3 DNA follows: TGTGCCAGCATCCTGGGACTAGCGGGAGAGGGAGGGGAGCTGTTTTTT. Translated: CASILGLAGEGGELFF.

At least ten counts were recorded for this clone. CDR3 amino acids: CASSVSGRTSGNTIYF. DNA for the CDR3: TGTGCCAGCAGCGTTTCGGGGCGCACCTCTGGAAACACCATATATTTT. The V call is TRBV9, the J call TRBJ1-3; a possible D gene is TRBD1 (5 bases). Trimming took off 2 bases at V and 0 bases at J, with 12 bases between the two ends. CDR3 length equals 16 residues. Germline V CDR1 and CDR2: SGDLS, YYNGEE. Drawing the rest from reference TRBV9 and TRBJ1-3, the complete variable domain is DSGVTQTPKHLITATGQRVTLRCSPRSGDLSVYWYQQSLDQGLQFLIQYYNGEERAKGNILERFSAQQFPDLHSELNLSSLELGDSALYFCASSVSGRTSGNTIYFGEGSWLTVV.

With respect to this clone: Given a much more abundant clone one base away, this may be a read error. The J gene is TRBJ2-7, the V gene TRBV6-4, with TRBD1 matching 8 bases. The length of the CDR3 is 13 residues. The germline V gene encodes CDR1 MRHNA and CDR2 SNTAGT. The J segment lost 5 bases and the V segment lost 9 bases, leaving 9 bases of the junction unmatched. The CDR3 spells CARIPGGGNEQYF. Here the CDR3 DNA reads TGTGCCAGAATCCCAGGGGGCGGGAACGAGCAGTACTTC.

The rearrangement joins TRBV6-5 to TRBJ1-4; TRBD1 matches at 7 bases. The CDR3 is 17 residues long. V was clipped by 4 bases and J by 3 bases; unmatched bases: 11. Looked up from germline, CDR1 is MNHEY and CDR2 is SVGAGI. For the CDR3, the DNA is TGTGCCAGCAGTTCCGACAGGGTAGACCTGGCTAATGAAAAACTGTTTTTT. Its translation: CASSSDRVDLANEKLFF.

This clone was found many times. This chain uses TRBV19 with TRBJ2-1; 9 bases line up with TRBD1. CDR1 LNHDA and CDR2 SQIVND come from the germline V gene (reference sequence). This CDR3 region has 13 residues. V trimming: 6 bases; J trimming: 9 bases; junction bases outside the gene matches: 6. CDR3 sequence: CASRPGQGSEQFF. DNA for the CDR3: TGTGCCAGTAGGCCGGGACAGGGTAGTGAGCAGTTCTTC.

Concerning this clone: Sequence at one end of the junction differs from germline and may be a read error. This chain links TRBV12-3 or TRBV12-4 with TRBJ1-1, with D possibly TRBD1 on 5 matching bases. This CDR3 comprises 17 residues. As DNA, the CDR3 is TGTGCCAGCATCCCCGGGAACAGGATGATCAGGAACGCTGAAGCTTTATTT. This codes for CASIPGNRMIRNAEALF.

CDR3 bases: TGTGCCAGACCCTCCAGCGGGAGTATCCCCTACGAGCAGTACTTC. Translation: CARPSSGSIPYEQYF. This chain joins TRBV19 and TRBJ2-7, with 8 bases lining up with TRBD2. CDR1 is LNHDA and CDR2 is SQIVND in the germline V gene (reference sequence). The CDR3 has 15 amino acids. Trimming cost V 9 bases and J 2 bases; bases outside gene matches: 12.

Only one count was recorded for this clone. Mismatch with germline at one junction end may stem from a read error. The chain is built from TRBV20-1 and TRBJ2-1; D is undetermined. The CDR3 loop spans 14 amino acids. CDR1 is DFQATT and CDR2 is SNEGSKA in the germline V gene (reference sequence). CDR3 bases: TGCAGTGCTAGAGATATGGTCCACTACAATGAGCAGCTCTTC. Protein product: CSARDMVHYNEQLF.

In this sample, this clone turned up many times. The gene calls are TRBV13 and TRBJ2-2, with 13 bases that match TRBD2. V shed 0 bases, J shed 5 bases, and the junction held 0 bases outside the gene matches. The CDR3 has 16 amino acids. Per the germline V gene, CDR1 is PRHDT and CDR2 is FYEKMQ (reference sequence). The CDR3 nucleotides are TGTGCCAGCAGCTTAGGACTAGCGGGGGGGACCGGGGAGCTGTTTTTT. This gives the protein CASSLGLAGGTGELFF.